This note documents a single TCR beta chain sequence. It lacks a known antigen. One base away there is no much larger clone; base qualities are not given. This entry belongs to a study of blood T cell repertoires in COVID-19 (dated by TCRdb to the early 2020s). About the investigation overall: The collaborator samples originated in the United States, Italy and Spain and spanned the acute and convalescent phases of COVID-19. The material from the prospective study consisted of cDNA or gDNA derived from T cells, B-cell-depleted T cells, or PBMCs. The dataset comprised deeply sampled blood TCRbeta repertoires from subjects exposed to, actively infected with, or recovered from COVID-19. The repertoires were released in a freely available public database intended as a resource for research on the immune response to SARS-CoV-2. The samples were drawn from two sources: the first 160 participants of the ongoing ImmuneRACE study, and some 1,300 subjects contributed by 6 global collaborators. The sample metadata nearly always contained a de-identified subject ID, COVID-19 status, age in years and sex. HLA class I and class II types, where available, came from metadata supplied by the sample provider rather than from assay-based typing. Study-wide conclusions, independent of this receptor: Clinical and demographic metadata were provided uncurated, with the amount varying by source and participant.

CDR1 SEHNR and CDR2 FQNEAQ were looked up in the germline V gene (reference sequence). From the cysteine up to the phenylalanine, the CDR3 has a length of 14 residues. The kept DNA is CDR3 alone, 42 bases in frame from the first base. At the junction V is shortened by 3 bases and J by 2 bases, with 11 bases in between. TCRbeta CDR3 regions were amplified from genomic DNA by means of the immunoSEQ Assay, a bias-controlled multiplex PCR. Per the original workflow: Within the assay, amplification of reference gene primers was used to estimate how many nucleated cells each sample contained. To quantify the absolute abundance of each unique TCRbeta CDR3 rearrangement, sequence reads were collapsed and filtered. Productive Simpson clonality was computed per sample as the square root of Simpson's diversity index over productive rearrangements. In its TCRdb copy, this immuneACCESS table keeps in-frame sequences only and misses some clones. Where compared with another copy, unresolved V genes explain less than half of these, and the others have no known cause. That table furnishes V, J and clone size, whereas the DNA furnished D and trimming. This sample is represented by under 500,000 clones; roughly nine tenths of them were singletons. Clones ranked in the top ten supply around 1.1% of the sample.

Participants in the prospective study were aged roughly 18 to 100 years, lived in 24 United States geographic areas, and enrolled through a virtual design. In the prospective study, cohorts were assigned on the basis of participant-reported clinical history obtained from a screening survey and a study questionnaire. For ImmuneRACE Cohort 3, a participant was defined as recovered based on two consecutive negative NP/OP PCR tests, clearance by a healthcare professional, or resolution of symptoms. In the prospective study, mobile phlebotomists collected whole blood, serum and a nasopharyngeal or oropharyngeal swab from each participant. Over a roughly 2-month period, participants in the prospective study had the option of providing additional blood draws and questionnaires. Before DNA extraction, blood samples from the prospective study were shipped at room temperature or frozen.

Sequencing was performed on PBMCs or T cells enriched from blood (not recorded which). This clonotype was sampled from a young man who had recovered from COVID-19. Recombination linked TRBV7-9 to TRBJ2-7; tentative D gene TRBD1, with 5 bases matching. The nucleotide sequence is TGTGCCAGCAGCTTGCCTCGACAGCCCTACGAGCAGTACTTC. The translation is CASSLPRQPYEQYF.